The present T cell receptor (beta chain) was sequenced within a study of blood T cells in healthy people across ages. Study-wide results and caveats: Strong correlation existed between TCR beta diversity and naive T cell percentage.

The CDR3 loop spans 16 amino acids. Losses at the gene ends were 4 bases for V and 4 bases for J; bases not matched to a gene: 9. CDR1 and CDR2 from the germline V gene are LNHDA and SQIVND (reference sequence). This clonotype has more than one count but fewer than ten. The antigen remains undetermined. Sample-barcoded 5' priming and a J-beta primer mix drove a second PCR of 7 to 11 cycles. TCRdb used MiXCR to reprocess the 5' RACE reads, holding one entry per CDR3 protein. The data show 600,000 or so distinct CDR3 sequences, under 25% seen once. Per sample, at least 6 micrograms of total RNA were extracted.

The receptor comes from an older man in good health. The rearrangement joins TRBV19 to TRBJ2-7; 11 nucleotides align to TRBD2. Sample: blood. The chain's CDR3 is CASSTSSGRPKYEQYF. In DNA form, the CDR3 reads TGTGCCAGTAGTACCTCTAGCGGGAGGCCCAAATACGAGCAGTACTTC.